This is a list of T cell receptor beta chains from one sample in a study of blood T cell repertoires in COVID-19. The repertoire was sequenced with immunoSEQ multiplex PCR; TCRdb's copy has only in-frame clones and lacks some. The sample yields about 260,000 clones, about 89% seen once. The sequenced material came from peripheral blood. The source is a middle-aged man who had recovered from COVID-19. The CDR3 runs from the conserved cysteine through the conserved F or W. Fields, in order: V gene, J gene, clone size, D gene, CDR3 DNA, CDR3 protein. The D gene is left open where the match is weak. The size entry is marked missing in some rows and otherwise reads once, few, many or a size class.

v_call: TRBV19
j_call: TRBJ2-5
clone_size: NA
d_call: NA
cdr3_nt: TGTGCCAGTAAGAGCAGGTCCCGTGGGTGGACACAAGAGACCCAGTACTTC
cdr3_aa: CASKSRSRGWTQETQYF

v_call: TRBV5-4
j_call: TRBJ1-2
clone_size: NA
d_call: NA
cdr3_nt: TGTGCCAGCAGCTTGCAGGCAGGGATGGACTATGGCTACACCTTC
cdr3_aa: CASSLQAGMDYGYTF

v_call: TRBV2
j_call: TRBJ1-5
clone_size: few
d_call: NA
cdr3_nt: TGTGCCAGCAGTGTAACTGGCAATCAGCCCCAGCATTTT
cdr3_aa: CASSVTGNQPQHF

v_call: TRBV11-2
j_call: TRBJ2-2
clone_size: few
d_call: TRBD2
cdr3_nt: TGTGCCAGCAGCTCCCTAGCGGGCGGGGAGCTGTTTTTT
cdr3_aa: CASSSLAGGELFF

v_call: TRBV27
j_call: TRBJ1-2
clone_size: NA
d_call: NA
cdr3_nt: TGTGCCAGCAGGGAGGAAAACGGGGGAGGCTACACCTTC
cdr3_aa: CASREENGGGYTF

v_call: TRBV21-1
j_call: TRBJ2-6
clone_size: NA
d_call: NA
cdr3_nt: TGTGCCAGCAGCAAAGATGGGACAGGGTTCTCTGGGGCCAACGTCCTGACTTTC
cdr3_aa: CASSKDGTGFSGANVLTF

v_call: TRBV9
j_call: TRBJ2-5
clone_size: NA
d_call: TRBD2
cdr3_nt: TGTGCCAGCAGCCCAACTAGCGGGGGACGCCAAGAGACCCAGTACTTC
cdr3_aa: CASSPTSGGRQETQYF

v_call: TRBV18
j_call: TRBJ2-3
clone_size: once
d_call: TRBD2
cdr3_nt: TGTGCCAGCTCACCCTTACGGACTAGCGGGAGCACAGATACGCAGTATTTT
cdr3_aa: CASSPLRTSGSTDTQYF

v_call: TRBV6-5
j_call: TRBJ2-7
clone_size: NA
d_call: TRBD2
cdr3_nt: TGTGCCAGCAGTTCGACTAGCGGGATCCCGTCCTACGAGCAGTACTTC
cdr3_aa: CASSSTSGIPSYEQYF

v_call: TRBV2
j_call: TRBJ2-7
clone_size: once
d_call: TRBD1
cdr3_nt: TGTGCCAGCAGTGAAAGGCCCGACAGGGGGCATCGCTACGAGCAGTACTTC
cdr3_aa: CASSERPDRGHRYEQYF

v_call: TRBV6-2/TRBV6-3
j_call: TRBJ2-7
clone_size: NA
d_call: TRBD1
cdr3_nt: TGTGCCAGCACCCCGGGACAGGGATTGTACGAGCAGTACTTC
cdr3_aa: CASTPGQGLYEQYF

v_call: TRBV27
j_call: TRBJ1-1
clone_size: NA
d_call: TRBD1
cdr3_nt: TGTGCCAGCAGTACCCGGGACAGGGAAGAGGCGTGGGCTTTCTTT
cdr3_aa: CASSTRDREEAWAFF

v_call: TRBV19
j_call: TRBJ1-1
clone_size: NA
d_call: NA
cdr3_nt: TGTGCCAGTAGTATCGGCGGCTCTGGTCGAGAAGCTTTCTTT
cdr3_aa: CASSIGGSGREAFF

v_call: TRBV18
j_call: TRBJ2-4
clone_size: NA
d_call: NA
cdr3_nt: TGTGCCAGCTCACCGCCGGGACAAGCCAAAAACATTCAGTACTTC
cdr3_aa: CASSPPGQAKNIQYF

v_call: TRBV5-1
j_call: TRBJ1-3
clone_size: NA
d_call: NA
cdr3_nt: TGCGCCAGCAGCCTCGGGGAGGGCTCTGGAAACACCATATATTTT
cdr3_aa: CASSLGEGSGNTIYF

v_call: TRBV5-1
j_call: TRBJ1-6
clone_size: NA
d_call: TRBD1
cdr3_nt: TGCGCCAGCAGCGCACGGCAGGGGGCAGCCACCCTCCACTTT
cdr3_aa: CASSARQGAATLHF

v_call: TRBV10-1
j_call: TRBJ2-7
clone_size: NA
d_call: NA
cdr3_nt: TGCGCCAGCAGTGAGAAGCAGGGACTCTACTACGAGCAGTACTTC
cdr3_aa: CASSEKQGLYYEQYF

v_call: TRBV11-2
j_call: TRBJ2-2
clone_size: once
d_call: NA
cdr3_nt: TGTGCCAGCAGCCCACGGAGGGGGCAGCACACCGGGGAGCTGTTTTTT
cdr3_aa: CASSPRRGQHTGELFF

v_call: TRBV12-3/TRBV12-4
j_call: TRBJ2-7
clone_size: NA
d_call: NA
cdr3_nt: TGTGCCAGCAGCCGTGGACAGAACTACGAGCAGTACTTC
cdr3_aa: CASSRGQNYEQYF